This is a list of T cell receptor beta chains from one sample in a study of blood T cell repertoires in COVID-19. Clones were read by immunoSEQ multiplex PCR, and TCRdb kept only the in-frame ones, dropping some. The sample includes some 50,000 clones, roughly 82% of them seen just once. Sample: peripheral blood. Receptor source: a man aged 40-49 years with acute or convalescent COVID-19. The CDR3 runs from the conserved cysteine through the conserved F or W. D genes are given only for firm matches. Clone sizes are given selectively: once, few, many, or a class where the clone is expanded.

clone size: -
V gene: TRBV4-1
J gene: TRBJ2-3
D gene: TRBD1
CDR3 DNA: TGCGCCAGCAGCCAGAGAGGACAGGGCCTTTCCACAGATACGCAGTATTTT
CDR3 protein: CASSQRGQGLSTDTQYF

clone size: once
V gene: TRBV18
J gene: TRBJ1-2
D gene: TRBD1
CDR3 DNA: TGTGCCAGCTCACCTGGGACAGCGTTGTATGGCTACACCTTC
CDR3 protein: CASSPGTALYGYTF

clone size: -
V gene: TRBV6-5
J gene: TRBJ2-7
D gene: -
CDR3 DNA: TGTGCCAGCAGGGTGACAGTTTACGAGCAGTACTTC
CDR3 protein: CASRVTVYEQYF

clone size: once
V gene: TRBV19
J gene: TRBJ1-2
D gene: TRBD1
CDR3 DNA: TGTGCCACCCGTCCGGGACAGGGGATGGGCTACACCTTC
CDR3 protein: CATRPGQGMGYTF

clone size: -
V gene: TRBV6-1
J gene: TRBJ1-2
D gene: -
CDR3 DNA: TGTGCCAGCAGTGAATTGGAGTATGGCTACACCTTC
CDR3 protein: CASSELEYGYTF

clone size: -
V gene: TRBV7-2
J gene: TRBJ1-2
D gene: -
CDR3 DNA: TGTGCCAGCAGCCCCCAGGGAGGGGAGGGCTACACCTTC
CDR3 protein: CASSPQGGEGYTF

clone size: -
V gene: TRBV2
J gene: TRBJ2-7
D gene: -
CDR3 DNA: TGTGCCAGCAGGAGGTTCGAGCAGTACTTC
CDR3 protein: CASRRFEQYF

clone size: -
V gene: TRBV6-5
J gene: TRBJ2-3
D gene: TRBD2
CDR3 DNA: TGTGCCAGCAGTTCAAAGACTAGCAAGCCAGATACGCAGTATTTT
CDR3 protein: CASSSKTSKPDTQYF

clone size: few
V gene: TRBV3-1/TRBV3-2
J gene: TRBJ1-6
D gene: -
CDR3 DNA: TGTGCCAGCAACGGGAGACGCAATAATTCACCCCTCCACTTT
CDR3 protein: CASNGRRNNSPLHF

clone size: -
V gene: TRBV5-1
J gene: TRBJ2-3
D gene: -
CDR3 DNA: TGCGCCAGCAGAGAACGGGCGGAGGCAGATACGCAGTATTTT
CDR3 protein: CASRERAEADTQYF

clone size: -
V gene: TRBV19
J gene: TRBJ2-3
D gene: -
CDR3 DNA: TGTGCCAGTAGGGGGGGTTCTAGCACAGATACGCAGTATTTT
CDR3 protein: CASRGGSSTDTQYF

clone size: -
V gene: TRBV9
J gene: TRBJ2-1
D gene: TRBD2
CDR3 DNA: TGTGCCAGCAGCGTGACCCTAACTAGCGGGGCGCTTGGTGAGCAGTTCTTC
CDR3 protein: CASSVTLTSGALGEQFF

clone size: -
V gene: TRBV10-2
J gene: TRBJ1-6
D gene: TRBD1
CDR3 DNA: TGCGCGGCCGGGAGGACAGGGGATAGATCACCCCTCCACTTT
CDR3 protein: CAAGRTGDRSPLHF

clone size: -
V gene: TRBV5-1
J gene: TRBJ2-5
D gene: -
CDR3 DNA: TGCGCCAGCAGCAGACTACAGGGGAGGGAGACCCAGTACTTC
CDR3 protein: CASSRLQGRETQYF